These 25 T cell receptor beta chains came from one sample sequenced in a study of neurological immune-mediated disorders. TCRdb redid the calling of the 5' RACE reads with MiXCR, one entry per CDR3 protein. The profile shows 16,000 or so distinct CDR3 sequences, around 9% of them singletons. The material sequenced was CD8+ T cells from blood. These receptors all come from a man in his fifties in good health.

The J gene is TRBJ2-7, the V gene TRBV6-2 or TRBV6-3; 9 bases are a match to TRBD1. This CDR3 comprises 15 residues. Trimming at V came to 5 bases and at J to 1 base, leaving 6 bases not matched to a gene. Germline CDR1 MNHEY, CDR2 SVGEGT. The CDR3 loop reads CASSKTGGPSYEQYF. The CDR3 DNA follows: TGTGCCAGCAGTAAGACAGGGGGGCCTTCCTACGAGCAGTACTTC.

This clonotype was observed many times. The CDR3 sequence is CASSQEDSGRGYNEQFF. The CDR3 nucleotides read TGCGCCAGCAGCCAAGAGGATAGCGGGAGAGGTTACAATGAGCAGTTCTTC. This chain joins TRBV4-1 and TRBJ2-1; 9 nucleotides line up with TRBD2. The V gene's germline CDR1 is MGHRA and CDR2 YSYEKL. The CDR3 extends over 17 amino acids. Trimming at V came to 0 bases and at J to 4 bases, leaving 7 bases not matched to a gene.

Ten or more counts support this clonotype. This sequence joins TRBV4-2 and TRBJ2-7; possible D gene TRBD1, 6 bases. CDR1 and CDR2 from the germline V gene are LGHNA and YNFKEQ. The CDR3 consists of 15 residues. Between the trimmed V and J ends, which lost 0 bases and 4 bases, there was a span of 13 bases. CDR3 in amino acids: CASSQDRQGIYEQYF. The CDR3 DNA is TGTGCCAGCAGCCAAGATCGGCAGGGGATTTACGAGCAGTACTTC.

Many counts were recorded for this clonotype. The rearrangement uses TRBV5-6 and TRBJ2-1; D not resolved. CDR3 length equals 14 residues. Between the trimmed V and J ends, which lost 0 bases and 5 bases, there was a span of 9 bases. Germline loops: CDR1 SGHDT, CDR2 YYEEEE. This chain's CDR3 is CASSLAGLHNEQFF. DNA of the CDR3: TGTGCCAGCAGCTTGGCGGGCTTACACAATGAGCAGTTCTTC.

This clonotype was counted a few times. V gene TRBV10-1 combines with J gene TRBJ2-7; D not certain. The V gene's germline CDR1 is WNHNN and CDR2 SYGVQD (reference sequence). Trimming stripped 7 bases from V and 0 bases from J, with 10 bases between. The CDR3 has 13 amino acids. As DNA, the CDR3 is TGCGCCAGCACTTACGCCCTCTCCTACGAGCAGTACTTC. Protein sequence: CASTYALSYEQYF.

In its sample, this clonotype was seen many times. This chain links TRBV29-1 with TRBJ2-5; unclear D gene. The V gene lost 5 bases and the J gene lost 5 bases, with 6 bases spanning the gap. CDR1 and CDR2 (germline): SQVTM, ANQGSEA. CDR3 length: 10 amino acids. CDR3 region: CSVLRETQYF. CDR3 sequence (DNA): TGCAGCGTTTTACGTGAGACCCAGTACTTC.

There are many counts of this clonotype. The rearrangement joins TRBV3-1 to TRBJ2-7, with TRBD1 matching over 9 bases. The ends lost 1 base at V and 5 bases at J; junction bases unmatched: 9. Germline-derived CDR1 and CDR2 are LGHDT and YNNKEL (reference sequence). The CDR3 runs 16 residues. The CDR3 DNA reads as TGTGCCAGCAGCCAAGGGTGGGGACAGGGAGAGGACGAGCAGTACTTC. Its translation is CASSQGWGQGEDEQYF.

This clonotype was found many times. The chain is built from TRBV21-1 and TRBJ2-6. TRBV21-1 is annotated as a pseudogene. CDR3 length: 17 residues. CDR3 protein: CASSKGRGGSGANVLTF. The CDR3 DNA reads TGTGCCAGCAGCAAAGGGCGGGGTGGCTCTGGGGCCAACGTCCTGACTTTC.

This clonotype was observed many times. This rearrangement joins TRBV5-1 to TRBJ2-3, with TRBD2 as a possible D gene (5 bases). The CDR3 sequence is 13 residues long. V was cut by 4 bases and J by 3 bases, with 9 bases left in between. Germline V lookup: CDR1 SGHRS, CDR2 YFSETQ. The CDR3 DNA follows: TGCGCCAGCAGCGGAGGTCCGACAGATACGCAGTATTTT. Translating it yields CASSGGPTDTQYF.

At least ten counts were recorded for this clonotype. The J gene is TRBJ2-4, the V gene TRBV20-1; D not certain. Germline V gene data show CDR1 as DFQATT and CDR2 as SNEGSKA (reference sequence). The length of the CDR3 is 14 residues. The CDR3 loop is CSGEASLGKNIQYF. The CDR3 region has the DNA TGCAGCGGAGAGGCATCTCTGGGAAAAAACATTCAGTACTTC.

This clonotype was seen repeatedly, ten times or more. This sequence joins TRBV6-1 and TRBJ2-1; 8 nucleotides agree with TRBD2. The CDR3 loop spans 15 amino acids. The V gene end was trimmed by 2 bases and the J gene end by 6 bases; junction bases not matched to a gene: 6. The germline gives CDR1 MNHNS, CDR2 SASEGT. The CDR3 sequence: CASSETGGAGNEQFF. The CDR3 nucleotides read TGTGCCAGCAGTGAAACGGGAGGGGCGGGCAATGAGCAGTTCTTC.

This clonotype has a count of ten or more. The J gene is TRBJ2-7, the V gene TRBV29-1, with 10 bases aligning to TRBD2. Germline trimming cut 8 bases from V and 6 bases from J; bases unmatched to any gene: 4. CDR1 and CDR2 from the germline V gene are SQVTM and ANQGSEA. This CDR3 has 11 residues. CDR3 protein: CSIGLAAEQYF. In DNA form, the CDR3 reads TGCAGCATCGGACTAGCGGCCGAGCAGTACTTC.

This clonotype has a count of ten or more. V gene TRBV5-1 combines with J gene TRBJ2-1, with a weak D call TRBD1 (6 bases). The germline gives CDR1 SGHRS, CDR2 YFSETQ. The CDR3 covers 16 residues. Trimming cost V 4 bases and J 4 bases, with 18 bases left between them. The CDR3 sequence: CASSPWGQPPYNEQFF. The CDR3 DNA follows: TGCGCCAGCAGCCCCTGGGGGCAGCCACCTTACAATGAGCAGTTCTTC.

This rearrangement joins TRBV7-2 to TRBJ2-1; 7 bases map to TRBD1. Unmatched junction bases numbered 2, after V lost 3 bases and J lost 0 bases. CDR1 is SGHTA and CDR2 is FQGNSA in the germline V gene. This CDR3 is 15 amino acids long. CDR3 region: CASSFWDSSYNEQFF. CDR3 in DNA: TGTGCCAGCAGCTTTTGGGACAGCTCCTACAATGAGCAGTTCTTC.

This clonotype was picked up many times. The CDR3 DNA reads TGCGCCAGCAGCCAAGATTCGGCCCCGGGCGAGCAGTACTTC. Its translation is CASSQDSAPGEQYF. The rearrangement uses TRBV4-1 and TRBJ2-7; no clear D gene. CDR3 length: 14 amino acids. The ends were cut back, 0 bases at V and 6 bases at J, with 12 bases in the middle. Germline V gives CDR1 MGHRA, CDR2 YSYEKL.

This clonotype was detected many times. This chain links TRBV20-1 with TRBJ2-3; TRBD2 matches at 14 bases. The CDR3 has 17 amino acids. Germline CDR1 is DFQATT and CDR2 is SNEGSKA (reference sequence). V was clipped by 1 base and J by 4 bases; unmatched bases: 7. The CDR3 DNA sequence: TGCAGTGCTAGAGGAATGACTAGCGGGAGGGCCGCAGATACGCAGTATTTT. Translation: CSARGMTSGRAADTQYF.

This clonotype was counted ten times or more. The chain recombines TRBV12-3 or TRBV12-4 with TRBJ2-5; TRBD1 or TRBD2 may be the D gene (5 bases each). This CDR3 is built from 15 residues. With 1 base removed from V and 6 bases from J, the gap between germline ends came to 15 bases. The CDR3 region is CASSLVLGAAKTQYF. CDR3 DNA sequence: TGTGCCAGCAGTTTAGTACTAGGGGCGGCAAAGACCCAGTACTTC.

Many counts were recorded for this clonotype. The chain has TRBV27 and TRBJ2-1; 8 bases match TRBD2. There are 16 residues in the CDR3. Looked up from germline, CDR1 is MNHEY and CDR2 is SMNVEV (reference sequence). V was pared by 2 bases and J by 8 bases, with 11 bases of the junction left unmatched. This CDR3 is CASSLDLAGTLDEQFF. The CDR3 nucleotides are TGTGCCAGCAGTTTAGATCTAGCGGGTACCCTGGATGAGCAGTTCTTC.

This clonotype showed up many times. The rearrangement links TRBV20-1 to TRBJ1-1; tentatively, D is TRBD1 (5 bases). Germline V lookup: CDR1 DFQATT, CDR2 SNEGSKA (reference sequence). V lost 8 bases to trimming and J lost 4 bases, with 8 bases between them. The CDR3 spans 10 residues. The CDR3 spells CSNGGTEAFF. Here the CDR3 DNA reads TGCAGTAACGGGGGCACTGAAGCTTTCTTT.

This chain joins TRBV18 and TRBJ2-7; D not certain. This CDR3 comprises 12 residues. Germline values: CDR1 KGHSH, CDR2 LQKENI. V lost 4 bases to trimming and J lost 3 bases, with 7 bases between them. The CDR3: CASSQGVYEQYF. CDR3 in DNA: TGTGCCAGCTCACAGGGTGTCTACGAGCAGTACTTC. Based on the CDR3 plus reference TRBV18 and TRBJ2-7, the full variable domain is NAGVMQNPRHLVRRRGQEARLRCSPMKGHSHVYWYRQLPEEGLKFMVYLQKENIIDESGMPKERFSAEFPKEGPSILRIQQVVRGDSAAYFCASSQGVYEQYFGPGTRLTVT.

This clonotype was recorded many times. The V gene is TRBV14, the J gene TRBJ2-1; TRBD2 matches at 7 bases. Germline assignment: CDR1 SGHDN and CDR2 FVKESK. This CDR3 has 15 residues. The trim removed 3 bases at V and 2 bases at J, leaving 4 bases unmatched. The CDR3 region is CASSQGGTAYNEQFF. The CDR3, as DNA: TGTGCCAGCAGCCAGGGAGGGACCGCCTACAATGAGCAGTTCTTC.

This clonotype was seen ten or more times. As DNA, the CDR3 is TGTGCCAGTAGCGACCACGGGACAGGCAATGAAAAACTGTTTTTT. It is translated as CASSDHGTGNEKLFF. This chain links TRBV19 with TRBJ1-4; 8 nucleotides align to TRBD1. Germline loops: CDR1 LNHDA, CDR2 SQIVND (reference sequence). J lost 5 bases, V lost 6 bases, and 8 bases had no gene match. The CDR3 runs 15 residues.

There are many counts of this clonotype. J is TRBJ2-7 and V is TRBV13; 12 positions agree with TRBD2. CDR3 length equals 15 residues. The germline V gene has CDR1 PRHDT and CDR2 FYEKMQ (reference sequence). After removal of 2 bases from V and 4 bases from J, the junction contained 3 bases not matched to a gene. This CDR3 is CASSLYTSGRYEQYF. The CDR3 region has the DNA TGTGCCAGCAGCTTATATACTAGCGGGAGGTACGAGCAGTACTTC.

This clonotype was detected ten times or more. The chain links TRBV20-1 to TRBJ2-4; 12 bases match TRBD2. V was pared by 2 bases and J by 0 bases, with 8 bases of the junction left unmatched. CDR1 is DFQATT, CDR2 SNEGSKA, per germline (reference sequence). The CDR3 is 18 residues long. CDR3 bases: TGCAGTGCTAGATTTATCACGGGACTAGCGGGAGCCAAAAACATTCAGTACTTC. It yields the protein CSARFITGLAGAKNIQYF.

This sequence joins TRBV5-1 and TRBJ1-1; 8 bases map to TRBD1. Germline V lookup: CDR1 SGHRS, CDR2 YFSETQ. The CDR3 consists of 17 residues. J lost 0 bases, V lost 3 bases, and 10 bases had no gene match. This chain's CDR3 is CASSYGRQGSMNTEAFF. Here the CDR3 DNA reads TGCGCCAGCAGCTATGGACGACAGGGGTCCATGAACACTGAAGCTTTCTTT.